Here is one T cell receptor (beta chain) with its context. The antigen remains unidentified. In making TCR beta libraries, quantitative 5'-RACE with molecular barcodes was used. A single record per CDR3 protein comes from TCRdb applying MiXCR to the 5' RACE reads. This table holds about 500,000 distinct CDR3 sequences, 10% to 15% found once. Germline V gene lookup returns CDR1 LNHNV and CDR2 YYDKDF (reference sequence). There are 21 residues in the CDR3. V lost 0 bases to trimming and J lost 3 bases; unmatched junction nucleotides: 16. This sample was taken from a study of CD8 T cells in ankylosing spondylitis. The study, taken as a whole, reports: Peripheral blood samples showed relatively rare disease-linked clones, and these clones were CD8+. Prior work had noted some motif variants in reactive arthritis blood and synovial fluid. Roughly 8 highly homologous variants made up a TCR beta motif, and this motif appeared characteristic of ankylosing spondylitis blood. Significantly higher representation of disease-linked clones was reported for matched ankylosing spondylitis synovial fluid.

Material for sequencing was blood, either unsorted or a sorted T cell fraction (not recorded which). This sequence joins TRBV15 and TRBJ2-1, with TRBD2 matching over 11 bases. This clonotype was obtained from a male donor with ankylosing spondylitis. The CDR3 region has the DNA TGTGCCACCAGCAGAGAAACCGCCCGAATGATAGCGGGAGGGTTCTACAATGAGCAGTTCTTC. This translates into CATSRETARMIAGGFYNEQFF.